Shown below are 13 T cell receptor beta chains from a single sample sequenced in a study of vaccination effects on CD4 cells after COVID-19. Method: immunoSEQ multiplex PCR; TCRdb's copy keeps in-frame clones and lacks some. The sample yields tens of thousands of clones, roughly 71% seen once. Their target antigens are unknown. Antigen-specific CD4+ T cells were expanded (with viral peptide pools) by the ViraFEST assay ahead of sequencing. A roughly ten-day culture period preceded the isolation of CD4+ T cells. The cohort was immunized with two doses of either the BNT162b2 or mRNA-1273 vaccine. This specimen was CD4+ T cells from PBMCs cultured with HCoV-OC43 spike peptides, taken after COVID-19 vaccination. Subset of the sample: HCoV-OC43 spike overlapping peptide pool stimulation. The receptors stem from a human donor who received a COVID-19 vaccine.

J is TRBJ2-7 and V is TRBV11-2; 9 bases are a match to TRBD2. The CDR3 extends over 19 amino acids. The germline CDR1 and CDR2 sequences are SGHAT and FQNNGV. The junction had 18 bases not matched to a gene; V was cut back by 0 bases and J by 6 bases. CDR3 region: CASSLDFYIRQGLAPEQYF. CDR3 coding DNA: TGTGCCAGCAGCTTAGATTTTTATATTAGACAGGGACTAGCTCCCGAGCAGTACTTC.

The chain combines TRBV4-1 with TRBJ1-2; D is perhaps TRBD1 (6 bases). The CDR3 contains 14 residues. CDR1 is MGHRA and CDR2 is YSYEKL in the germline V gene. Trimming shortened V by 0 bases and J by 8 bases, and 13 bases separated the two germline ends. DNA of the CDR3: TGCGCCAGCAGCCAAGATCGGGGGGCTTGGGGCTACACCTTC. This codes for CASSQDRGAWGYTF.

The rearrangement links TRBV11-1 to TRBJ1-4, with TRBD1 matching over 7 bases. CDR1 SGHAT and CDR2 FQDESV come from the germline V gene (reference sequence). The CDR3 length is 16 residues. With V trimmed by 0 bases and J by 10 bases, 11 bases remained unmatched. In DNA form, the CDR3 reads TGTGCCAGCAGCTTAGCCACCGGGACAGTCGGAGGAAAACTGTTTTTT. Translation gives CASSLATGTVGGKLFF. Full variable domain (outside the CDR3, taken from reference TRBV11-1 and TRBJ1-4): EAEVAQSPRYKITEKSQAVAFWCDPISGHATLYWYRQILGQGPELLVQFQDESVVDDSQLPKDRFSAERLKGVDSTLKIQPAELGDSAMYLCASSLATGTVGGKLFFGSGTQLSVL.

V gene TRBV19 combines with J gene TRBJ2-7; 10 bases fit TRBD1. CDR1 and CDR2 (germline): LNHDA, SQIVND (reference sequence). This CDR3 spans 14 amino acids. V was pared by 6 bases and J by 6 bases, with 8 bases of the junction left unmatched. The CDR3 region has the DNA TGTGCCAGTAGAGCCGGGACAGGGGTTGCCGAGCAGTACTTC. This sequence encodes CASRAGTGVAEQYF.

The chain links TRBV10-2 to TRBJ2-7; maybe TRBD2 (6 bases). V was shortened by 7 bases and J by 2 bases, with 15 bases between the two germline ends. This CDR3 region has 14 residues. Per germline, CDR1 WSHSY and CDR2 SAAADI. In nucleotides, the CDR3 is TGCGCCAGCACCACGTCGGGGGTCCCCTACGAGCAGTACTTC. Translated, it gives CASTTSGVPYEQYF.

CDR3 nucleotides: TGTGCCAGCAGAAAGGGCAGCCAAACGGGGGAGCAGTTCTTC. This codes for CASRKGSQTGEQFF. The V and J genes are TRBV2 and TRBJ2-1; tentative D call: TRBD2 (5 bases). The CDR3 has 14 amino acids. Trimming left V 6 bases short and J 10 bases short, with 19 bases between. Germline CDR1 is SNHLY and CDR2 is FYNNEI. The full variable domain, in which reference TRBV2 and TRBJ2-1 provide the parts outside the CDR3, is EPEVTQTPSHQVTQMGQEVILRCVPISNHLYFYWYRQILGQKVEFLVSFYNNEISEKSEIFDDQFSVERPDGSNFTLKIRSTKLEDSAMYFCASRKGSQTGEQFFGPGTRLTVL.

This clone came up a few times. V and J are TRBV7-8 and TRBJ1-6, with TRBD1 matching over 8 bases. The CDR3 loop spans 15 amino acids. Germline CDR1 is SGHVS and CDR2 is FQNEAQ. Trimming at V came to 5 bases and at J to 7 bases, leaving 7 bases not matched to a gene. CDR3 loop: CASSRGQGGNSPLHF. For the CDR3, the DNA is TGTGCCAGCAGCCGAGGACAGGGAGGAAATTCACCCCTCCACTTT.

The V gene is TRBV2, the J gene TRBJ1-5; tentatively, D is TRBD1 (5 bases). CDR3 length equals 14 residues. Germline CDR1 reads SNHLY; CDR2 reads FYNNEI. The V end was cut by 4 bases, the J end by 0 bases, with 7 bases between. The CDR3 loop reads CASSGTNSNQPQHF. In DNA, the CDR3 is TGTGCCAGCAGTGGGACAAATAGCAATCAGCCCCAGCATTTT.

The chain employs TRBV6-5 and TRBJ2-7, with TRBD2 identical over 10 bases. This CDR3 is 15 amino acids long. Germline V gene lookup returns CDR1 MNHEY and CDR2 SVGAGI. V gave up 2 bases and J gave up 1 base; unmatched junction bases: 2. CDR3 amino acids: CASSYRLAGSYEQYF. CDR3 DNA: TGTGCCAGCAGTTACCGACTAGCGGGTTCCTACGAGCAGTACTTC.

This clone appeared a single time. The chain recombines TRBV29-1 with TRBJ2-3, with D perhaps TRBD2 (7 bases). CDR3 length: 14 residues. Deletions cut 4 bases from V and 5 bases from J, with 16 bases between. Germline V CDR1 and CDR2: SQVTM, ANQGSEA. CDR3 coding DNA: TGCAGCGTTGCGGGTGGGGGGGCCATAGATACGCAGTATTTT. This encodes CSVAGGGAIDTQYF.

The J gene is TRBJ1-2, the V gene TRBV6-5; 8 positions match TRBD1. The CDR3 length is 15 residues. V shed 6 bases, J shed 5 bases, and the junction held 11 bases outside the gene matches. Germline V gene lookup returns CDR1 MNHEY and CDR2 SVGAGI. CDR3: CASSLRQGLLYGYTF. DNA for the CDR3: TGTGCCAGCAGCCTCAGACAGGGGCTACTTTATGGCTACACCTTC.

The chain is built from TRBV19 and TRBJ2-3, with TRBD1 as a possible D gene (6 bases). Germline CDR1 and CDR2: LNHDA and SQIVND (reference sequence). V dropped 10 bases and J dropped 2 bases, with 19 bases sitting between them. The CDR3 sequence is 15 residues long. The CDR3 DNA is TGTGCCACCAGATTCTCCGGACAGAACACAGATACGCAGTATTTT. It translates to CATRFSGQNTDTQYF.

This chain connects TRBV4-1 to TRBJ1-6; D is unclear. The CDR3 is made up of 15 amino acids. V was cut by 0 bases and J by 7 bases, with 10 bases left in between. The V gene's germline CDR1 is MGHRA and CDR2 YSYEKL. The CDR3, as DNA: TGCGCCAGCAGCCAAGAATTACAGCTCAATTCACCCCTCCACTTT. It encodes CASSQELQLNSPLHF.